This T cell receptor beta chain is from a study of T cell responses to AZD1222 COVID-19 vaccine. Study at large: Pooling of second doses given at about 4 or about 12 weeks was done. Regarding the study as a whole: Seropositive AZD1222 recipients at baseline numbered only 6 or 7.

The CDR3 extends over 14 amino acids. Germline lookup yields CDR1 DFQATT and CDR2 SNEGSKA (reference sequence). Trimming removed 3 bases at V and 6 bases at J, with 18 bases between. Some clones are missing from TCRdb's copy, which holds only in-frame ones; the method was immunoSEQ multiplex PCR. The sample includes 85,000 to 90,000 clones, around 90% of them seen just once. Only one count was recorded for this clone. What it recognizes is unknown. This clonotype was sampled from an adult in good health. The sequencing used peripheral blood, collected on day 0 of AZD1222 vaccination. The chain links TRBV20-1 to TRBJ2-7; a possible D gene is TRBD2 (6 bases). Here the CDR3 reads CSASLTNGGSEQYF. The CDR3 nucleotides are TGCAGTGCTAGTCTTACTAACGGGGGTTCCGAGCAGTACTTC.